This T cell receptor (beta chain) is from a study of blood T cell repertoires in COVID-19. On the study more broadly: Whether acute or convalescent, the COVID-19 samples came from the United States, Italy and Spain. In each case, the material was cDNA or gDNA derived from T cells, B-cell-depleted T cells, or PBMCs.

Trimming stripped 4 bases from V and 1 base from J, with 9 bases between. The germline CDR1 and CDR2 sequences are SGHAT and FQNNGV. The CDR3 is 14 amino acids. Original handling: Amplifying reference gene primers gave estimates of nucleated cell counts. This table comes from immunoSEQ multiplex PCR, and its TCRdb copy is limited to in-frame clones, with some not included. D and trimming were read from the DNA, whereas the V and J calls and clone size are those reported in that table. The data show 90,000 to 110,000 clones, approximately 90% seen once. The J gene is TRBJ2-3, the V gene TRBV11-2; possible D gene TRBD2, 5 bases. The source is a human donor in a cohort sampled during active COVID-19. The sequenced sample was peripheral blood. The CDR3 sequence: CASSSERGTDTQYF. Written as DNA, the CDR3 is TGTGCCAGCAGCTCCGAGAGGGGCACAGATACGCAGTATTTT. The full variable domain, in which reference TRBV11-2 and TRBJ2-3 provide the parts outside the CDR3, is EAGVAQSPRYKIIEKRQSVAFWCNPISGHATLYWYQQILGQGPKLLIQFQNNGVVDDSQLPKDRFSAERLKGVDSTLKIQPAKLEDSAVYLCASSSERGTDTQYFGPGTRLTVL.